This T cell receptor beta chain was sequenced in a study of cytomegalovirus exposure and HLA in healthy donors. This CDR3 is 16 amino acids long. Germline trimming cut 3 bases from V and 8 bases from J; bases unmatched to any gene: 11. Germline V CDR1 and CDR2: MDHEN, SYDVKM. PCR amplification relied on 60 Vbeta primers (plus 13 Jbeta primers). The repertoire was sequenced with immunoSEQ multiplex PCR; TCRdb's copy has only in-frame clones and lacks some. The table has 140,000 to 150,000 clones, 78% seen once; the top ten hold 2.5% to 3%. Findings and limits, study-wide: Earlier results showed most TCR beta V segments being productive about 90% or about 30% of the time. The majority of CMV-associated TCR beta chains were reported as apparently HLA-restricted in a later analysis. The study labeled around 160 TCR beta chains cytomegalovirus-associated.

A word on this clone: Its specificity is not known.

This chain joins TRBV28 and TRBJ2-1; 9 bases fit TRBD2. The sample comprised PBMCs. The receptor was derived from a female donor in good health and CMV-seronegative. CDR3 DNA: TGTGCCAGCAGTTTGGGCGGGAGGGCCGTTCGACATGAGCAGTTCTTC. It specifies CASSLGGRAVRHEQFF.